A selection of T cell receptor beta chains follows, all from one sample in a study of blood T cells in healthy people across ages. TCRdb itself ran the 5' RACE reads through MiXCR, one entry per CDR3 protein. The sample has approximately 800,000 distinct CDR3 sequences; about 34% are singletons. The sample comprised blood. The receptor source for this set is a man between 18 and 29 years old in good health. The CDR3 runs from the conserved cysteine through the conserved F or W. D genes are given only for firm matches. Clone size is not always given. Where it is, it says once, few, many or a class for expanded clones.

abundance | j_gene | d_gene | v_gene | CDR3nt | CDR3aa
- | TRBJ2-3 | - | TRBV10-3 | TGTGCCATCAGTCAGGGACAACCACCCACAGATACGCAGTATTTT | CAISQGQPPTDTQYF
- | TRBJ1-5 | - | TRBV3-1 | TGTGCCAGCAGCCAGGACACAGGTTTCAATCAGCCCCAGCATTTT | CASSQDTGFNQPQHF
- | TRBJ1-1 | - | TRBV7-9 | TGTGCCAGCAGCCCTTCTAATTACGGGACGGTTCATGGGTCTTTCTTT | CASSPSNYGTVHGSFF
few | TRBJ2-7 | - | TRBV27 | TGTGCCAGCAGTTTAGGGACGAAGACCTACGAGCAGTACTTC | CASSLGTKTYEQYF
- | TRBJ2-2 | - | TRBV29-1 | TGCAGCGTTCAAGGGGGGGTTCGCACCGGGGAGCTGTTTTTT | CSVQGGVRTGELFF
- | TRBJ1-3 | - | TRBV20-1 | TGCAGTGCTAGAGAGCCGAACGCTGGAAACACCATATATTTT | CSAREPNAGNTIYF
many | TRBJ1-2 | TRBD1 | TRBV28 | TGTGCCAGCAGCTTAGGGGGCGCGGGCTATGGCTACACCTTC | CASSLGGAGYGYTF
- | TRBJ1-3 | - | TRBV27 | TGTGCCAGCAGTTTCGAGGGGGTGGAGCTCTCTGGAAACACCATATATTTT | CASSFEGVELSGNTIYF
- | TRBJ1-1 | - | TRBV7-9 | TGTGCCAGCAGCCAGTCGACGCGGCGCCACACTGAAGCTTTCTTT | CASSQSTRRHTEAFF
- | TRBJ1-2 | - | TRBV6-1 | TGTGCCAGCAGTGAGCGAAACTATGGTTACACCTTC | CASSERNYGYTF
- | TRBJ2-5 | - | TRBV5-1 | TGCGCCAGCAGCCCGACGCCGGGGCGAGAGACCCAGTACTTC | CASSPTPGRETQYF
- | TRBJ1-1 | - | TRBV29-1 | TGCAGCGTTGACCCGGGGCTCAACACTGAAGCTTTCTTT | CSVDPGLNTEAFF
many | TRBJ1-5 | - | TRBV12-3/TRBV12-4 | TGTGCCAGCAGCCCTCAGAACAGGGATTGGCAGCCCCAGCATTTT | CASSPQNRDWQPQHF
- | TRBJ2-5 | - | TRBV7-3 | TGTGCCAGCAGCTTACGTCCAGCGGAGTACAATGAGCAGTACTTC | CASSLRPAEYNEQYF
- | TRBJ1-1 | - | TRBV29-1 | TGCAGCGCATATCCCCGGACAGACACTGAAGCTTTCTTT | CSAYPRTDTEAFF
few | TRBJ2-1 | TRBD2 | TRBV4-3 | TGCGCCAGCAGCCCTTGGACTAGCGGGGGCTCCAGGTACAATGAGCAGTTCTTC | CASSPWTSGGSRYNEQFF
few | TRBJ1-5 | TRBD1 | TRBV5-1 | TGCGCCAGCAGCTTGGAGGCAGGGGGGGCAGCCCAGCATTTT | CASSLEAGGAAQHF
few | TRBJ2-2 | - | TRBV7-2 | TGTGCCAGCAGCTTAACAGCCAAGAACACCGGGGAGCTGTTTTTT | CASSLTAKNTGELFF
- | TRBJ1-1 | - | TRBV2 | TGTGCCAGCAGCTCAGACCTCACAAACACTGAAGCTTTCTTT | CASSSDLTNTEAFF
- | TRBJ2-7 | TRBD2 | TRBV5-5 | TGTGCCAGCAGCGGATCCGGGGGGGAGTCCTACAATGAGCAGTACTTC | CASSGSGGESYNEQYF
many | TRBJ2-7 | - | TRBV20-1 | TGCAGTGCTAGAGATGACAGGAGCTACGAGCAGTACTTC | CSARDDRSYEQYF
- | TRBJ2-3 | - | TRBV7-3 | TGTGCCAGCAGCCCCTGGCCAGGCGATACGCAGTATTTT | CASSPWPGDTQYF
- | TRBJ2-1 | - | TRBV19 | TGTGCCAGCCTTTCTCCCCTTGGTGAGCAGTTCTTC | CASLSPLGEQFF
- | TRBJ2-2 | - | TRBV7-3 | TGTGCCAGCAGCGACGGAGGGAACACCGGGGAGCTGTTTTTT | CASSDGGNTGELFF
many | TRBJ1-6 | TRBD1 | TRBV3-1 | TGTGCCAGCAGCCGCCAACCAGGGACAGCCAATTCACCCCTCCACTTT | CASSRQPGTANSPLHF
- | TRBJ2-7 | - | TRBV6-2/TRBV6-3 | TGTGCGGCGGCGCAGGCAATTTACGAGCAGTACTTC | CAAAQAIYEQYF
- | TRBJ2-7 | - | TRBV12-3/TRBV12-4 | TGTGCCAGCAGTTTAGAGTGGACGATGTACGAGCAGTACTTC | CASSLEWTMYEQYF
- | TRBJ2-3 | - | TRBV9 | TGTGCCAGCAGCGTAGAAGGAGGGCGCTACACAGATACGCAGTATTTT | CASSVEGGRYTDTQYF
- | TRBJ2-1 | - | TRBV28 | TGTGCCAGCAGTTACCCGACAGGAAGCTCCTACAATGAGCAGTTCTTC | CASSYPTGSSYNEQFF
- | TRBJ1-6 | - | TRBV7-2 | TGTGCCAGCAGCTTAGAAAGGACAGACAATAATTCACCCCCTCACTTT | CASSLERTDNNSPPHF
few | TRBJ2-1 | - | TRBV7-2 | TGTGCCAGCAGCTCACCAACTAGATTCGAGACCCAGTTCTTC | CASSSPTRFETQFF
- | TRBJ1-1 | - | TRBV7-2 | TGTGCCAGCAGCTTATTCGCTCGGGTAGTGACTGAAGCTTTCTTT | CASSLFARVVTEAFF
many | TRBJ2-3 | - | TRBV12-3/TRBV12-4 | TGTGCCAGCAGTTTAGCGGTGGGACAACTAGGAGCGGATACGCAGTATTTT | CASSLAVGQLGADTQYF
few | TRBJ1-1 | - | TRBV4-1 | TGCGCCAGCAGCCAAGGCCCCCCGGGAAGAACAGGGGAAGCTTTCTTT | CASSQGPPGRTGEAFF
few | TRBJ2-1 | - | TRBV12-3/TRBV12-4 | TGTGCCAGCAGTTGGTACGAGGGGGTTTCCTACAATGAGCAGTTCTTC | CASSWYEGVSYNEQFF
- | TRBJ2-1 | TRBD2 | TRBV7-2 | TGTGCCAGCAGCTTAGACGGGCTAGCGGGGAGCTCCTACAATGAGCAGTTCTTC | CASSLDGLAGSSYNEQFF
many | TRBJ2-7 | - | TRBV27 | TGTGCCAGCAGAGGACGATCCTACGAGCAGTACTTC | CASRGRSYEQYF
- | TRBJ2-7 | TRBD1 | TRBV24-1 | TGTGCCACCAGTGATTCCTGGACAGGCCCTACCTCCTACAATGAGCAGTACTTC | CATSDSWTGPTSYNEQYF
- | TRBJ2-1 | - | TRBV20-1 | TGCAGTGCTAGAGGGTTAGGGACCTCATCCTACAATGAGCAGTTCTTC | CSARGLGTSSYNEQFF
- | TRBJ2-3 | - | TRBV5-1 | TGCGCCAGCAGGCAGGGGGGGTCTAGCACAGATACGCAGTATTTT | CASRQGGSSTDTQYF
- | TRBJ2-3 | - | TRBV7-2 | TGTGCCAGCAGCTTAGTTGCCATTTACACAGATACGCAGTATTTT | CASSLVAIYTDTQYF
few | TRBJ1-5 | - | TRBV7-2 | TGTGCCAGCAGCCGCGACGGAGGCAATCAGCCCCAGCATTTT | CASSRDGGNQPQHF
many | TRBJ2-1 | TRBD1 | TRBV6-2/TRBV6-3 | TGTGCCAGCAGTTACGCTGGGACAGGGCAGTTCTTC | CASSYAGTGQFF
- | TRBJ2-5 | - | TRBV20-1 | TGCAGTGCTTTCTATAGCGTCCTGGAGACCCAGTACTTC | CSAFYSVLETQYF
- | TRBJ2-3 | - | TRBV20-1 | TGCAGTGCTAGCGGGGAGCGGAGGGGCCTGACAGATACGCAGTATTTT | CSASGERRGLTDTQYF
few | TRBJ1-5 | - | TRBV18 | TGTGCCAGCTCACCAGGACCCGCTTTTCAGCCCCAGCATTTT | CASSPGPAFQPQHF
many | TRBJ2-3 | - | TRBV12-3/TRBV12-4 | TGTGCCAGCAGGCGGTCATCAGGGGAAGATACGCAGTATTTT | CASRRSSGEDTQYF
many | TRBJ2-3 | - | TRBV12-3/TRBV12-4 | TGTGCCAGCAGTCCCTCGGCAGATACGCAGTATTTT | CASSPSADTQYF
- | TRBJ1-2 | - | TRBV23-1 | TGCGCCAGCAATGACCGACTCGGATCCTATGGCTACACCTTC | CASNDRLGSYGYTF
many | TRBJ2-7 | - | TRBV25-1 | TGTGCCAGCAGTGAATCACCCCGGTTGTGGGACGAGCAGTACTTC | CASSESPRLWDEQYF
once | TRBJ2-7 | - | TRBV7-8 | TGTGCCAGCAGCTTAGAGGGGGGTCAGGGGACTTACGAGCAGTACTTC | CASSLEGGQGTYEQYF
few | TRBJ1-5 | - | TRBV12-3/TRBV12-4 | TGTGCCAGCAGTCAAGGGACATCGCATCATAGCAATCAGCCCCAGCATTTT | CASSQGTSHHSNQPQHF
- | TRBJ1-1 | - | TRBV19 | TGTGCCAGCAGACGGGGGGCATTGTTGAACACTGAAGCTTTCTTT | CASRRGALLNTEAFF